This T cell receptor (beta chain) was recovered during a study of blood T cell repertoires in COVID-19. Study summary: Sources were T cells, B-cell-depleted T cells, or PBMCs; the material itself was cDNA or gDNA.

Using immunoSEQ multiplex PCR, the repertoire was profiled, and TCRdb retains in-frame clones only, with some absent. The table lists 200,000 to 250,000 clones, around four fifths of them singletons. V was trimmed by 4 bases and J by 2 bases, leaving 9 bases between them. CDR1 LGHDT and CDR2 YNNKEL come from the germline V gene (reference sequence). The CDR3 is 14 residues long. The chain uses TRBV3-1 (or the pseudogene TRBV3-2) and TRBJ1-3; D is unclear. The TCR sequence derives from a man aged 35 to 55 who had recovered from COVID-19. The specimen sequenced was PBMCs or T cells enriched from blood (not recorded which). The CDR3 sequence: CASSPMEAGNTIYF. In DNA, the CDR3 is TGTGCCAGCAGCCCCATGGAGGCTGGAAACACCATATATTTT.